The 25 T cell receptor beta chains given below trace back to one sample, sequenced in a study of blood T cell repertoires in COVID-19. TCRdb keeps only in-frame clones here, not all; method: immunoSEQ multiplex PCR. Altogether about 74,000 clones are present, under 95% being singletons, with the ten largest covering 1.5%. The sample comprised peripheral blood. These TCRs come from a man aged 45-60 years with acute or convalescent COVID-19.

The V call is TRBV28, the J call TRBJ2-2; TRBD2 is a possible D gene (6 bases). V lost 3 bases, J lost 8 bases, and 25 bases lay in between. The germline gives CDR1 MDHEN, CDR2 SYDVKM. The CDR3 has 18 residues. The CDR3 loop reads CASSFDFGRTQGGGELFF. The DNA of the CDR3 is TGTGCCAGCAGTTTCGATTTTGGGCGGACACAAGGAGGGGGGGAGCTGTTTTTT.

CDR3 in DNA: TGCGCCAGCAGCGCTGACAGGGGCTACGAGCAGTACGTC. It is translated as CASSADRGYEQYV. V and J are TRBV5-1 and TRBJ2-7; 8 nucleotides agree with TRBD1. Unmatched junction bases numbered 3, after V lost 4 bases and J lost 3 bases. The V gene's germline CDR1 is SGHRS and CDR2 YFSETQ. CDR3 size: 13 residues.

V usage is TRBV27 and J usage is TRBJ2-1; 7 bases line up with TRBD1. The V segment lost 3 bases and the J segment 2 bases; nucleotides outside the gene matches: 7. Germline values: CDR1 MNHEY, CDR2 SMNVEV (reference sequence). CDR3 length equals 16 residues. CDR3: CASSFLGGTTYNEQFF. The CDR3 DNA reads TGTGCCAGCAGTTTCTTAGGGGGCACGACCTACAATGAGCAGTTCTTC.

The chain uses TRBV28 and TRBJ2-1, with 9 nucleotides matching TRBD2. Germline assignment: CDR1 MDHEN and CDR2 SYDVKM. The trim removed 5 bases at V and 6 bases at J, leaving 8 bases unmatched. The CDR3 runs to 15 residues. The CDR3 sequence: CASSSGGSSSNEQFF. The CDR3 DNA sequence: TGTGCCAGCAGTAGCGGGGGGTCATCTTCCAATGAGCAGTTCTTC.

J is TRBJ2-1 and V is TRBV9, with 11 bases aligning to TRBD1. V lost 3 bases and J lost 7; bases outside the gene matches: 6. This CDR3 has 15 amino acids. The germline V gene encodes CDR1 SGDLS and CDR2 YYNGEE. CDR3 in DNA: TGTGCCAGCAGCGCCGCCGGGACAGGGGGAAATGAGCAGTTCTTC. Translated, it gives CASSAAGTGGNEQFF.

The rearrangement uses TRBV5-4 and TRBJ2-1; D remains ambiguous. The CDR3 spans 11 residues. Deletions cut 2 bases from V and 5 bases from J, with 2 bases between. The germline CDR1 and CDR2 sequences are SGHNT and YYREEE (reference sequence). This chain's CDR3 is CASSFNNEQFF. CDR3 in DNA: TGTGCCAGCAGCTTCAACAATGAGCAGTTCTTC.

The rearrangement joins TRBV3-1 (or the pseudogene TRBV3-2) to TRBJ1-4; 7 bases are a match to TRBD1. V was pared by 5 bases and J by 0 bases, with 0 bases of the junction left unmatched. Germline V gene sequence: CDR1 LGHDT, CDR2 YNNKEL (reference sequence). This CDR3 is built from 14 residues. The DNA of the CDR3 is TGTGCCAGCAGCGACAGGGCAACTAATGAAAAACTGTTTTTT. Translation: CASSDRATNEKLFF.

This clone has just a few counts. This chain connects TRBV6-6 to TRBJ1-3, with TRBD1 matching 7 bases. This CDR3 contains 16 residues. The germline V gene has CDR1 MNHNY and CDR2 SVGAGI (reference sequence). V dropped 1 base and J dropped 2; count of bases not matched to a gene: 5. CDR3: CASSYWGTGAGNTIYF. DNA for the CDR3: TGTGCCAGCAGTTACTGGGGCACAGGGGCTGGAAACACCATATATTTT.

This chain connects TRBV19 to TRBJ2-6; 9 bases are shared with TRBD1. The CDR3 extends over 19 amino acids. The germline V gene encodes CDR1 LNHDA and CDR2 SQIVND (reference sequence). The V segment lost 4 bases and the J segment 3 bases; nucleotides outside the gene matches: 13. CDR3 sequence (DNA): TGTGCCAGTAGTAAATATCACGGACAGGGGACTGGTGGGGCCAACGTCCTGACTTTC. Translating it yields CASSKYHGQGTGGANVLTF.

The chain has TRBV7-8 and TRBJ1-2, with 7 bases matching TRBD1. The CDR3 spans 15 residues. Trimming at V came to 5 bases and at J to 2 bases, leaving 8 bases not matched to a gene. Germline V gene data show CDR1 as SGHVS and CDR2 as FQNEAQ. CDR3 nucleotide sequence: TGTGCCAGCAGCGTGTCTGGGACAGTAAACTATGGCTACACCTTC. Translated, it gives CASSVSGTVNYGYTF.

This chain connects TRBV5-1 to TRBJ2-1; 14 bases are shared with TRBD2. CDR1 SGHRS and CDR2 YFSETQ come from the germline V gene. This CDR3 spans 18 amino acids. V was pared by 0 bases and J by 4 bases, with 6 bases of the junction left unmatched. The CDR3 DNA reads TGCGCCAGCAGCTTGGCGGGACTAGCGGGGGTAATTTACAATGAGCAGTTCTTC. This encodes CASSLAGLAGVIYNEQFF.

The V call is TRBV10-1, the J call TRBJ2-3; 9 positions agree with TRBD2. Germline lookup yields CDR1 WNHNN and CDR2 SYGVQD (reference sequence). V gave up 6 bases and J gave up 8 bases; unmatched junction bases: 3. The CDR3 extends over 12 amino acids. The CDR3 is CASSGGGGTQYF. CDR3 DNA: TGCGCCAGCAGCGGCGGGGGGGGTACGCAGTATTTT.

The DNA for the CDR3 is TGTGCCAGCAGGTCTTCACAGGGGGAAGAAAAACTGTTTTTT. Amino acids: CASRSSQGEEKLFF. V usage is TRBV28 and J usage is TRBJ1-4, with 8 bases identical to TRBD1. Trimming cost V 6 bases and J 8 bases; bases outside gene matches: 8. The CDR3 covers 14 residues. Germline V gene data show CDR1 as MDHEN and CDR2 as SYDVKM. The whole variable domain, remainder taken from reference TRBV28 and TRBJ1-4, is DVKVTQSSRYLVKRTGEKVFLECVQDMDHENMFWYRQDPGLGLRLIYFSYDVKMKEKGDIPEGYSVSREKKERFSLILESASTNQTSMYLCASRSSQGEEKLFFGSGTQLSVL.

The V call is TRBV27, the J call TRBJ1-2; D is perhaps TRBD1 (5 bases). Germline V gene lookup returns CDR1 MNHEY and CDR2 SMNVEV (reference sequence). The CDR3 length is 14 residues. V shed 4 bases and J shed 5 bases, with 14 bases lying between them. This chain's CDR3 is CASSSVGGGYGYTF. In DNA form, the CDR3 reads TGTGCCAGCAGTTCCGTCGGCGGGGGTTATGGCTACACCTTC.

V gene TRBV4-1 combines with J gene TRBJ1-5; 7 bases align to TRBD1. The germline CDR1 and CDR2 sequences are MGHRA and YSYEKL. The trim removed 0 bases at V and 5 bases at J, leaving 19 bases unmatched. The CDR3 spans 20 residues. The CDR3 region is CASSQDPVRNRGEIYQPQHF. CDR3 coding DNA: TGCGCCAGCAGCCAAGATCCTGTCCGAAACAGGGGAGAGATTTATCAGCCCCAGCATTTT.

This clone was detected only a few times. J is TRBJ1-4 and V is TRBV2; 7 positions agree with TRBD1. The germline V gene encodes CDR1 SNHLY and CDR2 FYNNEI. Losses at the gene ends were 5 bases for V and 8 bases for J; bases not matched to a gene: 5. The CDR3 consists of 13 residues. The DNA of the CDR3 is TGTGCCAGCAGTAACAGGGGCGTCGAAAAACTGTTTTTT. Residues: CASSNRGVEKLFF.

The chain carries TRBV5-6 and TRBJ1-1; D might be TRBD1 (6 bases). The CDR3 is made up of 14 amino acids. CDR1 is SGHDT and CDR2 is YYEEEE in the germline V gene. The germline V and J ends were trimmed by 5 bases and 0 bases, with 11 bases remaining between them. The CDR3 reads CASRSGVLNTEAFF. Here the CDR3 DNA reads TGTGCCAGCAGGTCAGGGGTCCTGAACACTGAAGCTTTCTTT.

V is TRBV6-5 and J is TRBJ1-2; 9 bases map to TRBD1. Germline loops: CDR1 MNHEY, CDR2 SVGAGI. The trim removed 4 bases at V and 8 bases at J, leaving 11 bases unmatched. This CDR3 is built from 15 residues. In DNA form, the CDR3 reads TGTGCCAGCAGTTTCCGGACAGGGGCCCTCTTCGGCTACACCTTC. Its protein product is CASSFRTGALFGYTF.

The chain combines TRBV6-1 with TRBJ1-5; the D is unclear. Deletions cut 2 bases from V and 7 bases from J, with 9 bases between. Germline V gene lookup returns CDR1 MNHNS and CDR2 SASEGT. The CDR3 has 13 amino acids. CDR3: CASSETRFQPQHF. As DNA, the CDR3 is TGTGCCAGCAGTGAAACCCGGTTCCAGCCCCAGCATTTT.

This clone was observed once. The CDR3 DNA reads TGCGCCAGCAGCCAAGGCAGGCTCGGAGGGACAGGCTTCAAGACCCAGTACTTC. This codes for CASSQGRLGGTGFKTQYF. This chain uses TRBV4-1 with TRBJ2-5; 8 bases map to TRBD1. V trimming: 1 base; J trimming: 6 bases; junction bases outside the gene matches: 16. Germline lookup yields CDR1 MGHRA and CDR2 YSYEKL. This CDR3 contains 18 residues.

The V call is TRBV20-1, the J call TRBJ1-5; 10 positions match TRBD1. V lost 3 bases to trimming and J lost 2 bases; unmatched junction nucleotides: 1. Germline V gene lookup returns CDR1 DFQATT and CDR2 SNEGSKA (reference sequence). CDR3 size: 14 residues. CDR3 nucleotides: TGCAGTGCTAGTGGGACAGGGGGCAATCAGCCCCAGCATTTT. This translates into CSASGTGGNQPQHF.

The J gene is TRBJ1-3, the V gene TRBV9; 8 positions agree with TRBD1. J was trimmed by 8 bases and V by 4 bases; bases with no gene match: 8. CDR1 and CDR2 (germline): SGDLS, YYNGEE. The CDR3 has 14 residues. The CDR3, as DNA: TGTGCCAGCAGCTCGGGGACAGGAGGGGACACCATATATTTT. Its protein is CASSSGTGGDTIYF.

The chain combines TRBV27 with TRBJ2-3; TRBD2 aligns across 8 bases. V lost 9 bases, J lost 0 bases, and 14 bases stayed unmatched. The CDR3 is made up of 17 amino acids. Germline CDR1 and CDR2: MNHEY and SMNVEV (reference sequence). The CDR3 sequence: CASKFGFSSGSTDTQYF. The CDR3 DNA sequence: TGTGCCAGTAAGTTTGGATTTTCTAGCGGGAGCACAGATACGCAGTATTTT.

The chain carries TRBV6-2 or TRBV6-3 and TRBJ1-1, with TRBD1 as a possible D gene (6 bases). This CDR3 spans 13 amino acids. Looked up from germline, CDR1 is MNHEY and CDR2 is SVGEGT. V was cut by 2 bases and J by 7 bases, with 11 bases left in between. For the CDR3, the DNA is TGTGCCAGCAGTTACGGGGGCGGCCGTGAAGCTTTCTTT. This sequence encodes CASSYGGGREAFF.

The chain recombines TRBV29-1 with TRBJ2-1, with 11 bases that match TRBD2. In germline, CDR1 is SQVTM, CDR2 ANQGSEA. CDR3 size: 15 residues. V lost 6 bases, J lost 3 bases, and 7 bases stayed unmatched. The CDR3 region is CSVKGLAVIYNEQFF. For the CDR3, the DNA is TGCAGCGTCAAGGGACTAGCGGTGATCTACAATGAGCAGTTCTTC.